This T cell receptor (beta chain) was recorded in a study of control samples from healthy donors and cancer patients. Trimming left V 5 bases short and J 8 bases short, with 9 bases between. This CDR3 has 11 amino acids. From germline, CDR1 is MNHEY and CDR2 SVGAGI. The assay was immunoSEQ multiplex PCR, and TCRdb's table has in-frame clones only and misses some. The data show fewer than 500,000 clones, about nine tenths seen once. The chain is built from TRBV6-5 and TRBJ1-1; D is ambiguous. The sequenced sample consisted of PBMCs. The origin of this receptor is a man in his forties with head and neck cancer. The CDR3: CASSTSREAFF. CDR3 coding DNA: TGTGCCAGCAGTACCTCCAGAGAAGCTTTCTTT.